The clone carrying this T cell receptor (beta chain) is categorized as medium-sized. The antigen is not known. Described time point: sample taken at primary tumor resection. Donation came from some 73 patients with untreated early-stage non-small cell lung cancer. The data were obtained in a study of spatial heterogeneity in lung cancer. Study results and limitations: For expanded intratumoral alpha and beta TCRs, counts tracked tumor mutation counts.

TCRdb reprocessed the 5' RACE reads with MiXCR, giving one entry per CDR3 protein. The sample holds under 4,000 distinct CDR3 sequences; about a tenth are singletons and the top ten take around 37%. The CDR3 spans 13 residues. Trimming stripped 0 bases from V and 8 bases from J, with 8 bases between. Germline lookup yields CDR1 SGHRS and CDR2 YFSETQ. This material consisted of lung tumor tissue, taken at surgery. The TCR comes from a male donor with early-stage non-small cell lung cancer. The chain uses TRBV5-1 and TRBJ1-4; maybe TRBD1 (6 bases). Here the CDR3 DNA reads TGCGCCAGCAGCTTGGTGCAGGGGGAAAAACTGTTTTTT. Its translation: CASSLVQGEKLFF.